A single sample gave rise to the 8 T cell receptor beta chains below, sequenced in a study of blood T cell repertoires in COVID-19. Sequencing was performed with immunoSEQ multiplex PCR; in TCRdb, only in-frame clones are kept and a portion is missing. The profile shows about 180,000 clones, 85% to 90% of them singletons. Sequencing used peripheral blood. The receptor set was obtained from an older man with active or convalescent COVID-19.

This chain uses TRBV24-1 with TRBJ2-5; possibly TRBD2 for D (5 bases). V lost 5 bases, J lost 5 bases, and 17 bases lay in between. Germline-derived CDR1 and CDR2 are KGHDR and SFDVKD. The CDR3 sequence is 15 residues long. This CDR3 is CATSASNTGGETQYF. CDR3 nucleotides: TGTGCCACCAGTGCTTCCAACACCGGCGGGGAGACCCAGTACTTC.

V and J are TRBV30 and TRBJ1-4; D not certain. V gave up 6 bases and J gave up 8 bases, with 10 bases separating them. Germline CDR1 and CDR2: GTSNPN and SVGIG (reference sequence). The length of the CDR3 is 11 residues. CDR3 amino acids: CACRAAEKLFF. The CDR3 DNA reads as TGTGCCTGTCGAGCGGCAGAAAAACTGTTTTTT.

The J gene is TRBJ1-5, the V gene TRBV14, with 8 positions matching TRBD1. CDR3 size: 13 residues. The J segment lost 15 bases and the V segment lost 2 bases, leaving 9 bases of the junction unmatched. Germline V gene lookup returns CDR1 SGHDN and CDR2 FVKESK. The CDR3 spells CASSQTTTGVRHF. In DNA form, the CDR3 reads TGTGCCAGCAGCCAAACTACGACAGGGGTACGGCATTTT.

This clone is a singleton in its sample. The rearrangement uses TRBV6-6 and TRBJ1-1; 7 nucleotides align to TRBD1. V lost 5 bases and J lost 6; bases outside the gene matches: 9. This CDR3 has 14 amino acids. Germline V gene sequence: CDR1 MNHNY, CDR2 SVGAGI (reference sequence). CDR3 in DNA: TGTGCCAGCAGTCCGACAGGGATGAGTTCTGAAGCTTTCTTT. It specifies CASSPTGMSSEAFF.

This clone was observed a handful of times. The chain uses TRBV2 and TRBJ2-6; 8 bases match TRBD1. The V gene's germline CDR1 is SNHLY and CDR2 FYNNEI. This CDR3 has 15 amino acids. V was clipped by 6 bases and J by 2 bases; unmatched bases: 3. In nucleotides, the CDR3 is TGTGCCAGCAGCCCACAGGGGGCTGGGGCCAACGTCCTGACTTTC. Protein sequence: CASSPQGAGANVLTF.

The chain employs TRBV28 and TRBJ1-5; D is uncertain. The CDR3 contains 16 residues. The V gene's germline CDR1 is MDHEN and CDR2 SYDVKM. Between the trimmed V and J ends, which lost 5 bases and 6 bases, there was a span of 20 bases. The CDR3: CASSVPPGSEGQPQHF. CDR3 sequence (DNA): TGTGCCAGCAGTGTACCCCCGGGATCTGAGGGTCAGCCCCAGCATTTT.

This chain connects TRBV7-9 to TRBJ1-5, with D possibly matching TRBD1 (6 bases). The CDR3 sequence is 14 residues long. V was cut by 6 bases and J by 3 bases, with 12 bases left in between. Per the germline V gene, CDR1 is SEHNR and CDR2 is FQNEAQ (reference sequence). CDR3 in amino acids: CASSSDRTNQPQHF. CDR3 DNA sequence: TGTGCCAGCAGTTCGGACAGAACCAATCAGCCCCAGCATTTT.

For the CDR3, the DNA is TGTGCCAGCAGCCAAGTTCTCGGGTCCTGGCAGTTCTTC. This sequence encodes CASSQVLGSWQFF. The chain carries TRBV14 and TRBJ2-1; unclear D gene. Per germline, CDR1 SGHDN and CDR2 FVKESK. The length of the CDR3 is 13 residues. The V and J ends lost 1 base and 12 bases respectively, with 13 bases between them.